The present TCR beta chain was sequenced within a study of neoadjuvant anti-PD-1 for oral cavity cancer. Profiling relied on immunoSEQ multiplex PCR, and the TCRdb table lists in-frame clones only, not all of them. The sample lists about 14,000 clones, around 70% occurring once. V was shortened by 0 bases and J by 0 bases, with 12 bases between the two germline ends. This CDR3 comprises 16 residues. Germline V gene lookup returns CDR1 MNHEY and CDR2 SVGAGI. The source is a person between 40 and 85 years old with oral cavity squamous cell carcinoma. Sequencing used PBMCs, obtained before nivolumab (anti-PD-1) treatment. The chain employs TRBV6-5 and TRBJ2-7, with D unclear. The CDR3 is CASSYSKLLSSYEQYF. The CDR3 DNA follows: TGTGCCAGCAGTTACTCGAAACTGCTGAGCTCCTACGAGCAGTACTTC.